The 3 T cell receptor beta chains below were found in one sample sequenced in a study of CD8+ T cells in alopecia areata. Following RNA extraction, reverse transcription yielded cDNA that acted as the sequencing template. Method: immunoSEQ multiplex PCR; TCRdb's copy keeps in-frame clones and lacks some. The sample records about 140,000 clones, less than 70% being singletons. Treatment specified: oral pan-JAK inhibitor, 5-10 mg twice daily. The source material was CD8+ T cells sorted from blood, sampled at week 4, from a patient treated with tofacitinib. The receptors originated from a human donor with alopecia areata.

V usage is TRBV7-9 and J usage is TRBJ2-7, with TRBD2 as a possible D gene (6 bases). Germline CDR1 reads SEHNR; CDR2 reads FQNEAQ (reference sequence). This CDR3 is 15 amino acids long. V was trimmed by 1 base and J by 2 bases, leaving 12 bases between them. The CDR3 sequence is CASSLGRLGTYEQYF. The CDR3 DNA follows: TGTGCCAGCAGCTTAGGCCGACTAGGAACCTACGAGCAGTACTTC.

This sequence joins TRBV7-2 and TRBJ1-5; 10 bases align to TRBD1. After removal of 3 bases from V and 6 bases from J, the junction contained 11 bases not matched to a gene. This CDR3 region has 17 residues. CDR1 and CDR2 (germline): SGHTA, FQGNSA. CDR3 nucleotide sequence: TGTGCCAGCAGCTTCCCTCTGGTGACAGGGGGCGTTCAGCCCCAGCATTTT. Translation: CASSFPLVTGGVQPQHF.

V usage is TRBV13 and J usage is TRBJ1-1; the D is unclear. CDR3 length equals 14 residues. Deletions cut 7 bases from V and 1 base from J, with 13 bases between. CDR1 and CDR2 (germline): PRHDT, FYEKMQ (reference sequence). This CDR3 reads CASTPPQRNTEAFF. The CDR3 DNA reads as TGTGCCAGCACCCCCCCCCAGCGGAACACTGAAGCTTTCTTT.